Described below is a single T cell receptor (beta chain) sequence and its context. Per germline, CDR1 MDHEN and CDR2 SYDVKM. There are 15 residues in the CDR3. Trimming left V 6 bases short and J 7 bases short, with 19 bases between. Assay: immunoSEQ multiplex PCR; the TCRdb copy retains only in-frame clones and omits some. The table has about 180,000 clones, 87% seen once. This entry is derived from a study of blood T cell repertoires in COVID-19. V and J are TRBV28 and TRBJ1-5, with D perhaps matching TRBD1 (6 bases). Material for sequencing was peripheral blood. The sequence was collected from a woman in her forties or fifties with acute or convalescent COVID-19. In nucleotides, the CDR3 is TGTGCCAGCAGCGTCCTACAGGGTTTTGTACAGCCCCAGCATTTT. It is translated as CASSVLQGFVQPQHF.